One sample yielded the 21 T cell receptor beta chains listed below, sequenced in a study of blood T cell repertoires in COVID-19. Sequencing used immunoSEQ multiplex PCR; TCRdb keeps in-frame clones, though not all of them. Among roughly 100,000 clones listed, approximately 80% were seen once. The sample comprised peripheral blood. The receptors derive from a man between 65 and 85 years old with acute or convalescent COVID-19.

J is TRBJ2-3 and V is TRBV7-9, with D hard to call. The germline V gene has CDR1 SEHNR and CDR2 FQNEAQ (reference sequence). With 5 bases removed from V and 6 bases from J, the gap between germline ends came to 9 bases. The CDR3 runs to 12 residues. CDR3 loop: CASSDSLDTQYF. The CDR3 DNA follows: TGTGCCAGCAGCGACTCTTTGGATACGCAGTATTTT.

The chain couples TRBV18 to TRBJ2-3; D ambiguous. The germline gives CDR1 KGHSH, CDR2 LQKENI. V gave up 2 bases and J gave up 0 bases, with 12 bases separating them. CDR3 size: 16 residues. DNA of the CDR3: TGTGCCAGCTCACCAGACGCCGGAGCTAGCACAGATACGCAGTATTTT. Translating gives CASSPDAGASTDTQYF.

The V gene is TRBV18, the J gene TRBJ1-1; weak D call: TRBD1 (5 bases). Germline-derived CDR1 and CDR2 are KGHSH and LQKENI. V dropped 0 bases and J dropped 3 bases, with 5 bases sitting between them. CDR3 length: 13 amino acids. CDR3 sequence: CASSPPTDTEAFF. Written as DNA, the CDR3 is TGTGCCAGCTCACCACCGACAGACACTGAAGCTTTCTTT.

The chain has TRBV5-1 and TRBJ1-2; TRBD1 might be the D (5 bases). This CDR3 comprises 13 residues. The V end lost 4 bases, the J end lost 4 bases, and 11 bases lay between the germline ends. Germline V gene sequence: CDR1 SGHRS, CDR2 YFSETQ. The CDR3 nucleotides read TGCGCCAGCAGCCTAGACAGAGTCTATGGCTACACCTTC. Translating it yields CASSLDRVYGYTF. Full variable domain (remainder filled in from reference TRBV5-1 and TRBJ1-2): KAGVTQTPRYLIKTRGQQVTLSCSPISGHRSVSWYQQTPGQGLQFLFEYFSETQRNKGNFPGRFSGRQFSNSRSEMNVSTLELGDSALYLCASSLDRVYGYTFGSGTRLTVV.

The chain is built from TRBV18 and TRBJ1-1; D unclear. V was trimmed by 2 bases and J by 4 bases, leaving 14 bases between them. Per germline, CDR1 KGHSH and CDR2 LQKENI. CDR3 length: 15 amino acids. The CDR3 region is CASSPTSLGTTEAFF. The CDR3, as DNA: TGTGCCAGCTCACCAACTTCCCTAGGTACCACTGAAGCTTTCTTT.

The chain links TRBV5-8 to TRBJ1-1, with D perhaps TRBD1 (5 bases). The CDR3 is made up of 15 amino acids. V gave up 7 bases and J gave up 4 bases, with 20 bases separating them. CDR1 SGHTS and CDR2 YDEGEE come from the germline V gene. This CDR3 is CASGAVGLLITEAFF. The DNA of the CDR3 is TGTGCCAGCGGGGCAGTGGGACTTCTGATCACTGAAGCTTTCTTT. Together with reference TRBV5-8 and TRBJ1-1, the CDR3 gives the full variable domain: EAGVTQSPTHLIKTRGQQATLRCSPISGHTSVYWYQQALGLGLQFLLWYDEGEERNRGNFPPRFSGRQFPNYSSELNVNALELEDSALYLCASGAVGLLITEAFFGQGTRLTVV.

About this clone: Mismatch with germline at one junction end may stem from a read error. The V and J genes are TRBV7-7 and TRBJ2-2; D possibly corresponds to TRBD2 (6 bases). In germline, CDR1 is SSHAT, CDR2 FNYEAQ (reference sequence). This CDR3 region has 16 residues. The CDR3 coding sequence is TGTGCTAGCAGCTTAGCGGAGGGAAGGATAACCGGGGAGCTGTTTTTT. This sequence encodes CASSLAEGRITGELFF. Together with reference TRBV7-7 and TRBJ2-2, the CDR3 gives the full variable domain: GAGVSQSPRYKVTKRGQDVTLRCDPISSHATLYWYQQALGQGPEFLTYFNYEAQPDKSGLPSDRFSAERPEGSISTLTIQRTEQRDSAMYRCASSLAEGRITGELFFGEGSRLTVL.

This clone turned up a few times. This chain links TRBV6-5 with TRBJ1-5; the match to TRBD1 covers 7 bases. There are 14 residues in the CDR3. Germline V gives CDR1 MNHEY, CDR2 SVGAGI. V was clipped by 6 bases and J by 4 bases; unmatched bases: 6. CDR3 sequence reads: CASRRGQQNQPQHF. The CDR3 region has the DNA TGTGCCAGCAGGAGGGGACAGCAAAATCAGCCCCAGCATTTT.

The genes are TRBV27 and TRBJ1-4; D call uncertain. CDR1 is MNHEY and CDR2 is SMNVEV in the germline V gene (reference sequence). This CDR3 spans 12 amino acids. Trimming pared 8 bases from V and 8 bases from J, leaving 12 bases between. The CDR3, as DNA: TGTGCCAGCGGGAGGGAACGAGAAAAACTGTTTTTT. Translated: CASGREREKLFF.

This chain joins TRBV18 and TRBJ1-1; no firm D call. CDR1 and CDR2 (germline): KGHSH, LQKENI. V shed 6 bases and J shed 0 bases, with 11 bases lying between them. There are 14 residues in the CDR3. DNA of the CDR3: TGTGCCAGCTCCGACGGACTGATGAACACTGAAGCTTTCTTT. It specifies CASSDGLMNTEAFF.

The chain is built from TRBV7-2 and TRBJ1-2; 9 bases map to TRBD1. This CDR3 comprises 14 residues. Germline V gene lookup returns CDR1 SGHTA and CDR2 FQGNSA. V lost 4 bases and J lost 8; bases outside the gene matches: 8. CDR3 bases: TGTGCCAGCAGCTACAACAGGGGGCGCGGGGGCTACACCTTC. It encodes CASSYNRGRGGYTF.

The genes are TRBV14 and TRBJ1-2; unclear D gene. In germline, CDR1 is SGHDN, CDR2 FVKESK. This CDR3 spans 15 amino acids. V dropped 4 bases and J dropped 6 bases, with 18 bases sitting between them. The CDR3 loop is CASSPRTVALNGYTF. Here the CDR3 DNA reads TGTGCCAGCAGCCCACGGACGGTAGCGCTGAATGGCTACACCTTC.

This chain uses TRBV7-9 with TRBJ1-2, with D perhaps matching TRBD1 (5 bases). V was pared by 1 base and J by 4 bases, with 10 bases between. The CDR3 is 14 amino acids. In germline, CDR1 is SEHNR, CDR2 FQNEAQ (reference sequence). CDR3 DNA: TGTGCCAGCAGCTTAGAGCAGGGTCTCTATGGCTACACCTTC. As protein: CASSLEQGLYGYTF.

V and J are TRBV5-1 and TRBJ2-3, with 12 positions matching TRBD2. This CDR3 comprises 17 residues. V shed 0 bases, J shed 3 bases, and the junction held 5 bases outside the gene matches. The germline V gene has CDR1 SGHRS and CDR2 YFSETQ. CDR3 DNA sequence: TGCGCCAGCAGCTTGGCCCTAGCGGGGGGGAGTACAGATACGCAGTATTTT. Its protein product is CASSLALAGGSTDTQYF.

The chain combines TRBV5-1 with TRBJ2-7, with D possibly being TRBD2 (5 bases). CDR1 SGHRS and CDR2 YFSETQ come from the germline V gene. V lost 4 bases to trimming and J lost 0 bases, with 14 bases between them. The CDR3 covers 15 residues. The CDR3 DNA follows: TGCGCCAGCAGCGAGGCCGGGATCAGCTCCTACGAGCAGTACTTC. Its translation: CASSEAGISSYEQYF.

CDR3 in DNA: TGTGCCAGCAGCACCACAGGGTCTAGGAATGAAAAACTGTTTTTT. Its protein is CASSTTGSRNEKLFF. The chain uses TRBV7-8 and TRBJ1-4; D may be TRBD1 (6 bases). The germline V and J ends were trimmed by 5 bases and 5 bases, with 15 bases remaining between them. CDR1 and CDR2 (germline): SGHVS, FQNEAQ. The length of the CDR3 is 15 residues.

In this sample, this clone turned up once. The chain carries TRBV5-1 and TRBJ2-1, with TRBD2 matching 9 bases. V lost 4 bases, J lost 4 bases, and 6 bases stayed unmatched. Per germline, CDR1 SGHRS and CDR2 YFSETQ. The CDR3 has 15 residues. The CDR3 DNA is TGCGCCAGCAGCCCAGCTAGCGGGATATACAATGAGCAGTTCTTC. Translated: CASSPASGIYNEQFF. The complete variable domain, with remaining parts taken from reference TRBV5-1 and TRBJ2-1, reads KAGVTQTPRYLIKTRGQQVTLSCSPISGHRSVSWYQQTPGQGLQFLFEYFSETQRNKGNFPGRFSGRQFSNSRSEMNVSTLELGDSALYLCASSPASGIYNEQFFGPGTRLTVL.

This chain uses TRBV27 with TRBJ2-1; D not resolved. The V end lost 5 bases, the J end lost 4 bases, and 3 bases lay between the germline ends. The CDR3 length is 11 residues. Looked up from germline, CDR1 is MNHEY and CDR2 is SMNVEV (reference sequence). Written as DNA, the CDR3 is TGTGCCAGCAGTGCGTACAATGAGCAGTTCTTC. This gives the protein CASSAYNEQFF.

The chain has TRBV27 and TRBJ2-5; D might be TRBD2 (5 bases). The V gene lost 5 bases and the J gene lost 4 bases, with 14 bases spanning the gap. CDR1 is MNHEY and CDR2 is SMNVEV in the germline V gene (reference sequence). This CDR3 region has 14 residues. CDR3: CASSQRSGGETQYF. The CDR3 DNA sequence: TGTGCCAGCAGTCAGCGGAGCGGTGGAGAGACCCAGTACTTC.

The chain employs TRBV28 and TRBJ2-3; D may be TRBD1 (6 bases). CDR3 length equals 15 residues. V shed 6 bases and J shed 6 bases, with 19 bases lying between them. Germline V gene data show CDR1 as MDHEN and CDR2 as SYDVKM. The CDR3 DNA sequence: TGTGCCAGCAGCGCGCCTTCCTCAGGGGCGGATACGCAGTATTTT. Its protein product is CASSAPSSGADTQYF.

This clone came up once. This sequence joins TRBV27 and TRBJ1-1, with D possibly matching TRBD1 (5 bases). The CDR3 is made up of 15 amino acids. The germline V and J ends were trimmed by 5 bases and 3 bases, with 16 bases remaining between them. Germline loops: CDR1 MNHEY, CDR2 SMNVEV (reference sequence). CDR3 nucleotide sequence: TGTGCCAGCAGTCATCGCCGACAGACGGACACTGAAGCTTTCTTT. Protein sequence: CASSHRRQTDTEAFF.